This paragraph covers one T cell receptor beta chain sequence. Original handling: Estimates of nucleated cell counts were drawn from the amplification of reference gene primers. The repertoire was sequenced with immunoSEQ multiplex PCR; TCRdb's copy has only in-frame clones and lacks some. The V and J calls and the clone size are those of that table, but D and trimming were determined from the DNA. Here the sample spans tens of thousands of clones, about 80% being singletons. The CDR3 totals 14 residues. Between the trimmed V and J ends, which lost 0 bases and 0 bases, there was a span of 7 bases. Germline V lookup: CDR1 SGHRS, CDR2 YFSETQ. These data belong to a study of blood T cell repertoires in COVID-19.

The sequencing sample was made of peripheral blood. This clonotype was obtained from a woman of 80 years or more with acute or convalescent COVID-19. The chain carries TRBV5-1 and TRBJ2-7, with D possibly matching TRBD2 (5 bases). The DNA of the CDR3 is TGCGCCAGCAGCTTGGGACTAAGCTCCTACGAGCAGTACTTC. As protein: CASSLGLSSYEQYF.